The 18 T cell receptor beta chains below come from one sample, sequenced in a study of OX40 agonist ivuxolimab in advanced cancers. The assay was immunoSEQ multiplex PCR, and TCRdb's table has in-frame clones only and misses some. The data contain roughly 71,000 clones, 65% to 90% of them singletons. The material sequenced was CD4+ or CD8+ T cells sorted from blood, taken in a trial of the OX40 agonist ivuxolimab. The receptors were gathered from an adult with an advanced solid tumor such as melanoma, head and neck, liver or kidney cancer.

The V gene is TRBV28, the J gene TRBJ2-1; the match to TRBD2 covers 13 bases. The CDR3 covers 16 residues. Germline V gene sequence: CDR1 MDHEN, CDR2 SYDVKM. J was trimmed by 5 bases and V by 5 bases; bases with no gene match: 6. CDR3 bases: TGTGCCAGCAGTGGACTAGCGGGGGCGGTGAACAATGAGCAGTTCTTC. This sequence encodes CASSGLAGAVNNEQFF.

This sequence joins TRBV28 and TRBJ2-5; 7 bases map to TRBD2. The trim removed 5 bases at V and 5 bases at J, leaving 5 bases unmatched. Germline V CDR1 and CDR2: MDHEN, SYDVKM. The CDR3 runs to 13 residues. DNA for the CDR3: TGTGCCAGCAGTAACGGGAGGTGGGAGACCCAGTACTTC. Residues: CASSNGRWETQYF.

The chain combines TRBV4-1 with TRBJ2-2; 7 bases agree with TRBD1. The CDR3 has 17 residues. Germline trimming cut 5 bases from V and 3 bases from J; bases unmatched to any gene: 12. Germline CDR1 reads MGHRA; CDR2 reads YSYEKL. The CDR3 region is CASSSRLRTGDTGELFF. The CDR3 DNA reads TGCGCCAGCAGCTCACGGCTAAGGACAGGTGACACCGGGGAGCTGTTTTTT.

The V and J genes are TRBV27 and TRBJ1-5; 12 bases match TRBD1. The CDR3 is made up of 17 amino acids. CDR1 and CDR2 from the germline V gene are MNHEY and SMNVEV (reference sequence). V shed 5 bases, J shed 6 bases, and the junction held 11 bases outside the gene matches. Written as DNA, the CDR3 is TGTGCCAGCAGTCCCCTTTCTTGGGACAGGGGGCTTCAGCCCCAGCATTTT. This sequence encodes CASSPLSWDRGLQPQHF.

This clone is medium-sized. The chain joins TRBV2 to TRBJ1-2, with D maybe TRBD1 (6 bases). CDR3 size: 13 residues. CDR1 and CDR2 (germline): SNHLY, FYNNEI. The germline V and J ends were trimmed by 2 bases and 6 bases, with 10 bases remaining between them. The CDR3 reads CASSETGSHGYTF. In nucleotides, the CDR3 is TGTGCCAGCAGTGAAACAGGGTCCCATGGCTACACCTTC.

CDR3 amino acids: CASRSDREGSNYGYTF. DNA of the CDR3: TGTGCCAGCAGGTCGGACAGGGAGGGCTCTAACTATGGCTACACCTTC. The V call is TRBV27, the J call TRBJ1-2, with 8 bases that match TRBD1. Germline V gives CDR1 MNHEY, CDR2 SMNVEV (reference sequence). After removal of 6 bases from V and 0 bases from J, the junction contained 9 bases not matched to a gene. The CDR3 length is 16 residues.

The table lists this clone with a few counts. J is TRBJ2-3 and V is TRBV19, with D maybe TRBD2 (6 bases). The V gene lost 6 bases and the J gene lost 1 base, with 14 bases spanning the gap. Germline loops: CDR1 LNHDA, CDR2 SQIVND (reference sequence). CDR3 size: 15 residues. CDR3: CASSGGVPGTDTQYF. DNA for the CDR3: TGTGCCAGTAGCGGAGGGGTTCCCGGCACAGATACGCAGTATTTT.

This chain links TRBV25-1 with TRBJ2-1; 7 bases match TRBD2. The V segment lost 6 bases and the J segment 4 bases; nucleotides outside the gene matches: 3. CDR3 length: 13 amino acids. Germline loops: CDR1 MGHDK, CDR2 SYGVNS. In DNA form, the CDR3 reads TGTGCCAGCAGCAGAGCGGGGTACAATGAGCAGTTCTTC. Translation gives CASSRAGYNEQFF. Variable domain in full (rest from reference TRBV25-1 and TRBJ2-1): EADIYQTPRYLVIGTGKKITLECSQTMGHDKMYWYQQDPGMELHLIHYSYGVNSTEKGDLSSESTVSRIRTEHFPLTLESARPSHTSQYLCASSRAGYNEQFFGPGTRLTVL.

Comments on this clone: The junction and the germline gene differ at one end; a read error may be behind it. Other DNA sequences of this sample code for an identical CDR3. The chain recombines TRBV7-7 with TRBJ2-2; D uncertain. Germline values: CDR1 SSHAT, CDR2 FNYEAQ (reference sequence). The CDR3 has 13 residues. The CDR3, as DNA: TGTGCTAGCAGCCTTGACTACACCGGGGAGCTGTTTTTT. It yields the protein CASSLDYTGELFF.

The V and J genes are TRBV29-1 and TRBJ2-5; 7 nucleotides align to TRBD1. Germline V gene lookup returns CDR1 SQVTM and CDR2 ANQGSEA. The ends lost 6 bases at V and 7 bases at J; junction bases unmatched: 8. The CDR3 consists of 12 residues. The CDR3 protein is CSVTGTVGTQYF. CDR3 DNA sequence: TGCAGCGTCACCGGGACAGTGGGGACCCAGTACTTC.

In its sample, this clone was seen many times. V gene TRBV25-1 combines with J gene TRBJ1-3; a possible D gene is TRBD1 (5 bases). Germline loops: CDR1 MGHDK, CDR2 SYGVNS. The CDR3 totals 16 residues. V lost 2 bases, J lost 0 bases, and 11 bases lay in between. The CDR3 is CASSEQGRISGNTIYF. The CDR3 DNA reads as TGTGCCAGCAGTGAACAGGGACGGATCTCTGGAAACACCATATATTTT.

This clone appeared once. The chain carries TRBV5-1 and TRBJ2-1; D is possibly TRBD2 (6 bases). Trimming took off 3 bases at V and 6 bases at J, with 19 bases between the two ends. Germline V gene sequence: CDR1 SGHRS, CDR2 YFSETQ. The CDR3 runs to 16 residues. The CDR3 reads CASSSGLGLRGNEQFF. The DNA of the CDR3 is TGCGCCAGCAGCTCGGGCTTGGGACTCCGAGGCAATGAGCAGTTCTTC.

The chain joins TRBV19 to TRBJ2-7; 8 positions match TRBD1. Germline V lookup: CDR1 LNHDA, CDR2 SQIVND (reference sequence). After removal of 5 bases from V and 3 bases from J, the junction contained 9 bases not matched to a gene. This CDR3 spans 15 amino acids. The CDR3 spells CASSPRPTGVYEQYF. In nucleotides, the CDR3 is TGTGCCAGTAGTCCAAGGCCGACAGGGGTCTACGAGCAGTACTTC.

Only one count was recorded for this clone. The chain joins TRBV4-2 to TRBJ2-1; D is unresolved. The CDR3 totals 13 residues. Trimming took off 0 bases at V and 9 bases at J, with 9 bases between the two ends. The germline CDR1 and CDR2 sequences are LGHNA and YNFKEQ. CDR3: CASSQDLTLEQFF. The CDR3 DNA reads TGTGCCAGCAGCCAAGATCTAACCCTTGAGCAGTTCTTC.

This clone was picked up one time. The V and J genes are TRBV28 and TRBJ2-5; D ambiguous. The CDR3 is 14 amino acids. Trimming took 0 bases from V and 0 from J, leaving 5 bases between them. Germline CDR1 is MDHEN and CDR2 is SYDVKM. CDR3 bases: TGTGCCAGCAGTTTATGGACGGACCAAGAGACCCAGTACTTC. Protein sequence: CASSLWTDQETQYF.

The CDR3 nucleotides read TGTGCCAGCACCTCGGACCGGGGGAGCACAGATACGCAGTATTTT. It specifies CASTSDRGSTDTQYF. V is TRBV7-9 and J is TRBJ2-3; tentative D call: TRBD2 (6 bases). The ends were cut back, 7 bases at V and 0 bases at J, with 14 bases in the middle. The germline gives CDR1 SEHNR, CDR2 FQNEAQ (reference sequence). The CDR3 covers 15 residues. Filled out from reference TRBV7-9 and TRBJ2-3, the complete variable domain reads DTGVSQNPRHKITKRGQNVTFRCDPISEHNRLYWYRQTLGQGPEFLTYFQNEAQLEKSRLLSDRFSAERPKGSFSTLEIQRTEQGDSAMYLCASTSDRGSTDTQYFGPGTRLTVL.

V is TRBV4-3 and J is TRBJ1-4; D uncertain. V was shortened by 0 bases and J by 0 bases, with 14 bases between the two germline ends. This CDR3 is 18 amino acids long. Germline CDR1 reads LGHNA; CDR2 reads YSLEER. CDR3 region: CASSQDLRRLSTNEKLFF. The CDR3 DNA sequence: TGCGCCAGCAGCCAAGATCTGCGCAGGCTATCAACTAATGAAAAACTGTTTTTT.

The chain carries TRBV2 and TRBJ2-5; maybe TRBD2 (5 bases). This CDR3 contains 13 residues. The germline V and J ends were trimmed by 1 base and 2 bases, with 5 bases remaining between them. Germline V CDR1 and CDR2: SNHLY, FYNNEI. CDR3 loop: CASSEERQETQYF. The CDR3 region has the DNA TGTGCCAGCAGTGAAGAGCGGCAAGAGACCCAGTACTTC.